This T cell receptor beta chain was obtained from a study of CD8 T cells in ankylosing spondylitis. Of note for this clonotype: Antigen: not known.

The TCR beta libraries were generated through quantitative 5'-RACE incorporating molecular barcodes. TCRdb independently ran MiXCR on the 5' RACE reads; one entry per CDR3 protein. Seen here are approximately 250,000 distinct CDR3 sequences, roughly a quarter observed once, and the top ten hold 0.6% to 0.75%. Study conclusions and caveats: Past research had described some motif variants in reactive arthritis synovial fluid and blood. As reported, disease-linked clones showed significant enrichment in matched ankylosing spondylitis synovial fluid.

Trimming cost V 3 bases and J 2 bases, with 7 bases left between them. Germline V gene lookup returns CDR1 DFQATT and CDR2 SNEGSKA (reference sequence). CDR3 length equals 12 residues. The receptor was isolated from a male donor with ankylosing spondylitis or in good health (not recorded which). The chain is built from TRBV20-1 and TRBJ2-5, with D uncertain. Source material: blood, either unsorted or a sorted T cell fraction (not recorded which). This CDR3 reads CSASSGQETQYF. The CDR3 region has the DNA TGCAGTGCTAGCTCGGGTCAAGAGACCCAGTACTTC.